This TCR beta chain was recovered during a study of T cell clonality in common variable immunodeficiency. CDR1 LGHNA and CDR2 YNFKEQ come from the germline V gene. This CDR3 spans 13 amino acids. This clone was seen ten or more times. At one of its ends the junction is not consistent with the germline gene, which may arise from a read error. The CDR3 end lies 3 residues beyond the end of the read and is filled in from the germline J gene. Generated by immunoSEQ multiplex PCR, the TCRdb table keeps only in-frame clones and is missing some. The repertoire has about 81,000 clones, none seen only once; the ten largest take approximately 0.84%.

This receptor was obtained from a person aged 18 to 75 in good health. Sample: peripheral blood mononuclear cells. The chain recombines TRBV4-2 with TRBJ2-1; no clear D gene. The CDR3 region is CASSQPLYNEQFF. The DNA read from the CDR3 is TGCGCCAGCAGCCAACCACTATACAATGAG.